The T cell receptor beta chain under discussion was sequenced for a study of sequential checkpoint blockade in melanoma. About the research overall: Matched biopsies came pretreatment and at week 13 for twenty-two patients. Study-level results: Pretreatment TIL clonality tracked with response in the nivolumab-first arm. Clinical benefit was about 30 times likelier when tumor T-cell fraction and clonality increased.

As for treatment: randomized to nivolumab then ipilimumab (arm A) or the reverse (arm B). This clone was picked up a small number of times. The target antigen is unknown. The CDR3 has 15 amino acids. Germline CDR1 reads SGHNT; CDR2 reads YENEEA. With 3 bases removed from V and 1 base from J, the gap between germline ends came to 12 bases. Profiled with immunoSEQ multiplex PCR; TCRdb holds only in-frame clones, not every one. In the table there are over 5,500 clones, over 20% of which are singletons. The V and J genes are TRBV11-3 and TRBJ1-2, with D unclear. This clonotype was sampled from a human donor with melanoma. The starting material was tumor tissue (inferred from file names), obtained from a patient given nivolumab and ipilimumab in sequence. The CDR3 bases are TGTGCCAGCAGCTTGAGGTTTTCAGATAACTATGGCTACACCTTC. This sequence encodes CASSLRFSDNYGYTF.